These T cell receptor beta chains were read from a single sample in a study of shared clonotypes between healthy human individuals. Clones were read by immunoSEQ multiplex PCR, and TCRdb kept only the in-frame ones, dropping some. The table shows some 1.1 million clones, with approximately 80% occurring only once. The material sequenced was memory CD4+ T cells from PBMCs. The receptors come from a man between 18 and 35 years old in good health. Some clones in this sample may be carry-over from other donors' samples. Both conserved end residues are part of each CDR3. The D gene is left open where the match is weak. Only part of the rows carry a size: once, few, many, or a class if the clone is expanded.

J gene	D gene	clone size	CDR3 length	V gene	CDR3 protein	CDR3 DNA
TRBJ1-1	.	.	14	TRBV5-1	CASSLQGPNTEAFF	TGCGCCAGCAGCTTGCAGGGGCCGAACACTGAAGCTTTCTTT
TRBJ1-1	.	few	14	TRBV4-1	CASSQYPTDTEAFF	TGCGCCAGCAGCCAATACCCGACAGACACTGAAGCTTTCTTT
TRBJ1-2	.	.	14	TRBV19	CASSLRTDRHGYTF	TGTGCCAGTAGTCTTCGGACAGATCGACATGGCTACACCTTC
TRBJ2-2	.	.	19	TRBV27	CASSMPGLKKESNTGELFF	TGTGCCAGCAGTATGCCGGGCCTTAAGAAGGAATCGAACACCGGGGAGCTGTTTTTT
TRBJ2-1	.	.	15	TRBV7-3	CASSLIVGEGNEQFF	TGTGCCAGCAGCTTAATCGTGGGGGAAGGGAATGAGCAGTTCTTC
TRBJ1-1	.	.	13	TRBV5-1	CASSLRLQGEAFF	TGCGCCAGCAGCCTCCGTTTGCAGGGAGAAGCTTTCTTT
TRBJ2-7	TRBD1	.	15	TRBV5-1	CASSLGGTGVREQYF	TGCGCCAGCAGCTTGGGAGGGACAGGGGTAAGGGAGCAGTACTTC
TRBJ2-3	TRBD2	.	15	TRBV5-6	CASSTLLAETDTQYF	TGTGCCAGCAGCACATTACTAGCGGAAACAGATACGCAGTATTTT
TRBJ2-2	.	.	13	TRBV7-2	CASSPRNTGELFF	TGTGCCAGCAGCCCAAGGAACACCGGGGAGCTGTTTTTT
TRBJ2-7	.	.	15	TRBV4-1	CASSQEQGRGAEQYF	TGCGCCAGCAGCCAAGAACAGGGCCGGGGGGCCGAGCAGTACTTC
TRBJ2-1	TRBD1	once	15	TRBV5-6	CASSGDRGRVNEQFF	TGTGCCAGCAGCGGGGACAGGGGGCGAGTCAATGAGCAGTTCTTC
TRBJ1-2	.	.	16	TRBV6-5	CASSYLGPPLNYGYTF	TGTGCCAGCAGTTACCTGGGCCCCCCCCTCAACTATGGCTACACCTTC
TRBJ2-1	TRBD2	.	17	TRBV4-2	CASSRREGGSSYNEQFF	TGTGCCAGCAGCCGCAGGGAAGGCGGGAGCTCCTACAATGAGCAGTTCTTC
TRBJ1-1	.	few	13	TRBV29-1	CSVRADLNTEAFF	TGCAGCGTTCGGGCAGACTTGAACACTGAAGCTTTCTTT
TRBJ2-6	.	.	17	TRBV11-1	CASSRGTGASGANVLTF	TGTGCCAGCAGCCGAGGGACTGGAGCCTCTGGGGCCAACGTCCTGACTTTC
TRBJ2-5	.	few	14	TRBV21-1	CASRKETTQETQYF	TGTGCCAGCAGAAAGGAGACTACACAAGAGACCCAGTACTTC
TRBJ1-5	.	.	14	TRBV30	CAWSVLGKNQPQHF	TGTGCCTGGAGTGTACTGGGAAAAAATCAGCCCCAGCATTTT
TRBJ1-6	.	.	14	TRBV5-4	CASSRRGNESPLHF	TGTGCCAGCAGTAGGAGGGGCAATGAGTCACCCCTCCACTTT
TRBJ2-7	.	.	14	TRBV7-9	CASSLGGVSYEQYF	TGTGCCAGCAGCTTGGGGGGTGTTTCCTACGAGCAGTACTTC
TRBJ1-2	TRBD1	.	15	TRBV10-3	CATGQGAFSNYGYTF	TGTGCCACGGGACAGGGGGCCTTTTCTAACTATGGCTACACCTTC
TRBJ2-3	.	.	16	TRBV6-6	CASSYASSVVPDTQYF	TGTGCCAGCAGTTACGCCTCTAGCGTTGTCCCAGATACGCAGTATTTT
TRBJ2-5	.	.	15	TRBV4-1	CASSPQFEGLATQYF	TGCGCCAGCAGCCCTCAGTTTGAGGGTTTGGCGACCCAGTACTTC
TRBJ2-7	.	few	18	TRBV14	CASSQRAWVGQGVYEQYF	TGTGCCAGCAGCCAACGGGCGTGGGTTGGCCAGGGAGTCTACGAGCAGTACTTC
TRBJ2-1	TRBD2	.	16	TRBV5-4	CASSFELAGVYNEQFF	TGTGCCAGCAGCTTTGAACTAGCGGGGGTCTACAATGAGCAGTTCTTC
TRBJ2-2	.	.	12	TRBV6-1	CASSEYAGELFF	TGTGCCAGCAGTGAATATGCCGGGGAGCTGTTTTTT
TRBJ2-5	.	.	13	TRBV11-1	CASSSDSHGTQYF	TGTGCCAGCAGCTCGGACAGTCATGGGACCCAGTACTTC
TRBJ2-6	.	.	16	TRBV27	CASSRYTAAGANVLTF	TGTGCCAGCAGCCGATATACAGCAGCTGGGGCCAACGTCCTGACTTTC
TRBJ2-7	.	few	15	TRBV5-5	CASSLFQRKAYEQYF	TGTGCCAGCAGCTTGTTCCAGCGCAAAGCCTACGAGCAGTACTTC
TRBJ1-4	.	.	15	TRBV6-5	CASSPLRAGGEKLFF	TGTGCCAGCAGTCCACTCCGGGCAGGCGGTGAAAAACTGTTTTTT
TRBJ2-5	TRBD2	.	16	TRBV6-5	CASSSWTSGYQETQYF	TGTGCCAGCAGTTCTTGGACTAGCGGGTACCAAGAGACCCAGTACTTC
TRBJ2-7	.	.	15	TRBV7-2	CASSLGAGVPNEQYF	TGTGCCAGCAGCTTAGGGGCAGGGGTTCCCAACGAGCAGTACTTC
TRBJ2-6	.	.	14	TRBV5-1	CASSFRPVGNVLTF	TGCGCCAGCAGCTTCCGGCCGGTCGGCAACGTCCTGACTTTC
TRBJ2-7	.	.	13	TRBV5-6	CASSLQFVHEQYF	TGTGCCAGCAGCTTGCAGTTCGTCCACGAGCAGTACTTC